The following is a T cell receptor beta chain sequence with its context. Its antigen remains unidentified. The sample comes from a study of cytomegalovirus exposure and HLA in healthy donors. The repertoire was sequenced with immunoSEQ multiplex PCR; TCRdb's copy has only in-frame clones and lacks some. The sample includes about 160,000 clones, about nine tenths of them seen just once. The CDR3 spans 14 residues. CDR1 and CDR2 from the germline V gene are SEHNR and FQNEAQ (reference sequence). Findings of the study overall: The tendency of first-cohort TCR clusters to co-occur in the roughly 130 validation repertoires emerged from a later analysis.

Input material: PBMCs. The receptor comes from a woman under 30 in good health and CMV-seropositive. The gene calls are TRBV7-9 and TRBJ1-2, with 12 nucleotides matching TRBD1. CDR3 in amino acids: CAEERDRGLAGYTF. For the CDR3, the DNA is TGTGCAGAGGAGAGGGACAGGGGGCTTGCTGGCTACACCTTC.